The TCR beta chain described here comes from a study of cytomegalovirus exposure and HLA in healthy donors. It was with 60 Vbeta and 13 Jbeta primers that the PCR ran. Only in-frame clones appear in the TCRdb table, and some are missing; sequencing was by immunoSEQ multiplex PCR. There are 90,000 to 130,000 clones in the sample; about three quarters occur only once, and 1.3% lies in the top ten. The CDR3 covers 11 residues. Trimming at V came to 6 bases and at J to 6 bases, leaving 5 bases not matched to a gene. From germline, CDR1 is DFQATT and CDR2 SNEGSKA (reference sequence). V and J are TRBV20-1 and TRBJ2-7; 7 nucleotides line up with TRBD1. The receptor was isolated from a woman under 40 in good health and CMV-seronegative. The material sequenced was PBMCs. The chain's CDR3 is CSATGQLEQYF. The CDR3 DNA reads as TGCAGTGCCACGGGACAGCTCGAGCAGTACTTC.